This T cell receptor beta chain was sequenced during a study of high-grade serous ovarian cancer treatment subgroups. Tumor samples were taken before definitive surgery or chemotherapy. Overall study findings and caveats: Only CDR3 was analyzed; CDR1 and CDR2 were not. TCR relatedness rose with neoantigen level and trended with mutation load.

The repertoire was sequenced with immunoSEQ multiplex PCR; TCRdb's copy has only in-frame clones and lacks some. The sample shows about 3,300 clones, roughly 70% of them seen only once. The CDR3 loop spans 12 amino acids. Trimming removed 3 bases from V and 8 bases from J, with 10 bases in between. The germline V gene has CDR1 ENHRY and CDR2 SYGVKD. Details on this clone: Its antigen is unidentified.

This chain joins TRBV10-3 and TRBJ1-1, with D unresolved. The receptor was derived from a human donor with high-grade serous ovarian cancer. The sequenced sample was tumor tissue. The CDR3 here is CAISDGRSEAFF. Here the CDR3 DNA reads TGTGCCATCAGTGACGGACGGTCAGAAGCTTTCTTT.